This T cell receptor (beta chain) was identified in a study of blood T cell repertoires in COVID-19. Study information: Collection of acute and convalescent COVID-19 samples took place in the United States, Italy and Spain. Sources were T cells, B-cell-depleted T cells, or PBMCs; the material itself was cDNA or gDNA.

In the authors' workflow: Estimation of nucleated cell counts relied on the amplification of reference gene primers. Assay: immunoSEQ multiplex PCR; the TCRdb copy retains only in-frame clones and omits some. V and J calls and clone size come straight from that table; D and trimming were deduced from the DNA. The sample contains fewer than 85,000 clones, 65% to 80% of which appear only once. In germline, CDR1 is SNHLY, CDR2 FYNNEI. This CDR3 region has 18 residues. Unmatched junction bases numbered 7, after V lost 2 bases and J lost 3 bases. This receptor was identified in a woman of 80 years or more with active or convalescent COVID-19. This chain links TRBV2 with TRBJ2-2; 12 bases are a match to TRBD2. The sample consisted of peripheral blood. This CDR3 is CASSEFASGGADTGELFF. The CDR3 bases are TGTGCCAGCAGTGAATTCGCTAGCGGGGGGGCGGACACCGGGGAGCTGTTTTTT.